Listed below are T cell receptor beta chains from one sample, sequenced in a study of blood T cell repertoires in COVID-19. TCRdb's copy holds only in-frame clones and misses some; the assay was immunoSEQ multiplex PCR. The repertoire holds about 350,000 clones, with more than 70% as singletons. The sample consisted of PBMCs or T cells enriched from blood (not recorded which). The receptors shown here come from a woman aged 30 to 39 who had been exposed to COVID-19. The CDR3 runs from the conserved cysteine through the conserved F or W.

v_call	j_call	cdr3_aa
TRBV7-9	TRBJ2-7	CASKPHVASYEQYF
TRBV5-1	TRBJ2-6	CASSPDSSGANVLTF
TRBV18	TRBJ1-4	CASAPGVGRAEKLFF
TRBV21-1	TRBJ1-5	CASSIPGQGRIYSNQPQHF
TRBV15	TRBJ2-7	CATSPEWRERGEQYF
TRBV28	TRBJ2-2	CASRGLAGGQNTGELFF
TRBV5-1	TRBJ1-1	CASSPKRAAEAFF
TRBV19	TRBJ1-6	CASRTDGVYNSPLHF
TRBV19	TRBJ2-7	CASSIAAGSVPYEQYF
TRBV5-4	TRBJ2-5	CASSLLIGGASQETQYF
TRBV28	TRBJ2-5	CASSQLYGTDQETQYF
TRBV5-1	TRBJ2-4	CASSLYSGDLAKNIQYF
TRBV27	TRBJ1-2	CASGLQGAFYGYTF
TRBV5-1	TRBJ2-2	CASSLGVGSGELFF
TRBV18	TRBJ1-5	CASSRGTGGEPQHF
TRBV9	TRBJ2-5	CASSVGGDRGETQYF